Below, 17 T cell receptor beta chains from the same sample are listed, as sequenced in a study of blood T cell repertoires in COVID-19 (dated by TCRdb to the early 2020s). Library preparation used the immunoSEQ multiplex PCR assay. Held by TCRdb, this immuneACCESS table contains in-frame sequences only and omits some clones. Under half of the omission traces to an unresolved V gene where checked; the cause of the rest is unknown. The sample table lists more than 200,000 clones, around 80% of them with a count of one. Jointly, the top ten make up roughly 8% of the sample. Input material: peripheral blood. Receptors originate from a woman aged 50 to 60 with acute or convalescent COVID-19.

This clone was seen a handful of times. CDR3 residues: CASSQGGGTEAFF. The CDR3 DNA sequence: TGTGCCAGCAGCCAGGGGGGAGGAACTGAAGCTTTCTTT. The V gene is TRBV28, the J gene TRBJ1-1, with 7 bases lining up with TRBD1. CDR1 is MDHEN, CDR2 SYDVKM, per germline. Losses at the gene ends were 6 bases for V and 5 bases for J; bases not matched to a gene: 6. The CDR3 runs 13 residues.

The chain uses TRBV5-1 and TRBJ2-3; 11 bases are a match to TRBD2. The germline CDR1 and CDR2 sequences are SGHRS and YFSETQ. The CDR3 has 18 amino acids. The V and J ends lost 2 bases and 2 bases, in that order; junction bases with no gene match: 10. Here the CDR3 reads CASSFGLAGGGATDTQYF. CDR3 bases: TGCGCCAGCAGCTTCGGGCTAGCGGGAGGAGGGGCCACAGATACGCAGTATTTT.

The chain carries TRBV7-9 and TRBJ2-5, with a weak D call TRBD1 (5 bases). Germline-derived CDR1 and CDR2 are SEHNR and FQNEAQ (reference sequence). With 2 bases removed from V and 5 bases from J, the gap between germline ends came to 12 bases. There are 14 residues in the CDR3. The CDR3 nucleotides are TGTGCCAGCAGCTTAAGTCAGGGCTTGGAGACCCAGTACTTC. It codes for CASSLSQGLETQYF.

V gene TRBV5-1 combines with J gene TRBJ2-1, with 12 bases that match TRBD2. V shed 2 bases, J shed 8 bases, and the junction held 5 bases outside the gene matches. Germline CDR1 and CDR2: SGHRS and YFSETQ. CDR3 length: 15 amino acids. CDR3 sequence reads: CASSFRLAGDDEQFF. CDR3 coding DNA: TGCGCCAGCAGCTTCCGACTAGCGGGAGACGATGAGCAGTTCTTC.

The J gene is TRBJ1-2, the V gene TRBV14; D uncertain. The V end was cut by 0 bases, the J end by 4 bases, with 18 bases between. This CDR3 is 17 amino acids long. Germline V gene sequence: CDR1 SGHDN, CDR2 FVKESK. CDR3 loop: CASSQDLLGAASYGYTF. The CDR3 region has the DNA TGTGCCAGCAGCCAAGATCTCCTGGGAGCGGCTAGCTATGGCTACACCTTC.

The chain joins TRBV5-5 to TRBJ2-7; tentatively, D is TRBD1 (5 bases). Germline V CDR1 and CDR2: SGHKS, YYEKEE (reference sequence). The V end was cut by 1 base, the J end by 3 bases, with 11 bases between. This CDR3 contains 14 residues. In DNA, the CDR3 is TGTGCCAGCAGCTTGCTTGGGCAGGGCTACGAGCAGTACTTC. Translated: CASSLLGQGYEQYF.

V usage is TRBV6-5 and J usage is TRBJ1-5; 10 positions agree with TRBD1. Germline CDR1 and CDR2: MNHEY and SVGAGI. Losses at the gene ends were 6 bases for V and 8 bases for J; bases not matched to a gene: 10. This CDR3 has 15 amino acids. The CDR3 nucleotides are TGTGCCAGCAGCAGGGCCGGACAGGGGGGTAAGCCCCAGCATTTT. Residues: CASSRAGQGGKPQHF.

V is TRBV28 and J is TRBJ2-7, with TRBD1 as a possible D gene (5 bases). Germline-derived CDR1 and CDR2 are MDHEN and SYDVKM. Trimming stripped 7 bases from V and 4 bases from J, with 11 bases between. The CDR3 spans 12 residues. CDR3 DNA: TGTGCCAGCACTGGGGCGTGGTACGAGCAGTACTTC. This encodes CASTGAWYEQYF.

The count of this clone is one. The chain uses TRBV11-2 and TRBJ1-1; TRBD1 might be the D (5 bases). The V end lost 5 bases, the J end lost 2 bases, and 27 bases lay between the germline ends. The CDR3 runs 19 residues. Germline V gene lookup returns CDR1 SGHAT and CDR2 FQNNGV. The CDR3 DNA sequence: TGTGCCAGCAGCCACATCCGGGGGACGGCGGGGAATCTCAACACTGAAGCTTTCTTT. This translates into CASSHIRGTAGNLNTEAFF.

This clone appeared a few times. The chain couples TRBV7-9 to TRBJ2-7; D may be TRBD1 (5 bases). This CDR3 contains 16 residues. The germline gives CDR1 SEHNR, CDR2 FQNEAQ (reference sequence). V was shortened by 4 bases and J by 5 bases, with 21 bases between the two germline ends. Written as DNA, the CDR3 is TGTGCCAGCAGCTCGGTAGTCCTCGACAGTCCCCACGAGCAGTACTTC. Its translation is CASSSVVLDSPHEQYF.

V usage is TRBV28 and J usage is TRBJ1-1, with 7 bases identical to TRBD1. The germline V gene has CDR1 MDHEN and CDR2 SYDVKM. J was trimmed by 11 bases and V by 7 bases; bases with no gene match: 10. CDR3 size: 12 residues. This CDR3 reads CASTDRANEAFF. The CDR3 bases are TGTGCCAGCACAGACAGGGCTAATGAGGCTTTCTTT.

This clone occurred once. The chain employs TRBV5-1 and TRBJ2-2, with a weak D call TRBD1 (6 bases). This CDR3 contains 16 residues. Germline CDR1 is SGHRS and CDR2 is YFSETQ. Deletions cut 4 bases from V and 4 bases from J, with 17 bases between. The CDR3 spells CASSTGYDRTTGELFF. DNA of the CDR3: TGCGCCAGCAGCACCGGATATGACAGGACCACCGGGGAGCTGTTTTTT.

The chain joins TRBV5-1 to TRBJ2-1; 7 nucleotides align to TRBD1. With 4 bases clipped from V and 7 bases from J, the junction kept 8 bases outside the gene matches. Germline V gene data show CDR1 as SGHRS and CDR2 as YFSETQ. This CDR3 has 14 residues. CDR3 DNA: TGCGCCAGCAGCCAATTGACAGGGAGTAATGAGCAGTTCTTC. It yields the protein CASSQLTGSNEQFF.

Written as DNA, the CDR3 is TGTGCCAGCAGGGGAGAGTGGGTCGTACAAGGCAGCACATATTTT. As protein: CASRGEWVVQGSTYF. The chain recombines TRBV28 with TRBJ1-3, with D hard to call. CDR3 length equals 15 residues. V lost 6 bases and J 15 bases, leaving 27 bases between the germline ends. CDR1 is MDHEN and CDR2 is SYDVKM in the germline V gene.

The gene calls are TRBV19 and TRBJ2-3, with TRBD1 identical over 8 bases. The germline V gene has CDR1 LNHDA and CDR2 SQIVND (reference sequence). The ends lost 1 base at V and 5 bases at J; junction bases unmatched: 8. This CDR3 is 16 amino acids long. CDR3 loop: CASSIGTGFYGDTQYF. The CDR3, as DNA: TGTGCCAGTAGTATAGGGACAGGGTTTTACGGAGATACGCAGTATTTT. Together with reference TRBV19 and TRBJ2-3, the CDR3 gives the full variable domain: DGGITQSPKYLFRKEGQNVTLSCEQNLNHDAMYWYRQDPGQGLRLIYYSQIVNDFQKGDIAEGYSVSREKKESFPLTVTSAQKNPTAFYLCASSIGTGFYGDTQYFGPGTRLTVL.

V usage is TRBV29-1 and J usage is TRBJ1-2, with TRBD1 identical over 9 bases. Germline V gene lookup returns CDR1 SQVTM and CDR2 ANQGSEA. Losses at the gene ends were 5 bases for V and 8 bases for J; bases not matched to a gene: 6. The CDR3 runs 12 residues. The CDR3 nucleotides are TGCAGCGTTTTCACAGGGGGCGGCGGCTACACCTTC. It translates to CSVFTGGGGYTF.

CDR3 sequence (DNA): TGCGCCAGCAGCTTGGGATCAGCGGGGGGAAACACCATATATTTT. Residues: CASSLGSAGGNTIYF. The rearrangement joins TRBV5-1 to TRBJ1-3; D uncertain. Germline CDR1 reads SGHRS; CDR2 reads YFSETQ. The CDR3 has 15 residues. The V end lost 0 bases, the J end lost 4 bases, and 11 bases lay between the germline ends. Looking up the rest from reference TRBV5-1 and TRBJ1-3 gives the full variable domain: KAGVTQTPRYLIKTRGQQVTLSCSPISGHRSVSWYQQTPGQGLQFLFEYFSETQRNKGNFPGRFSGRQFSNSRSEMNVSTLELGDSALYLCASSLGSAGGNTIYFGEGSWLTVV.